The TCR beta chain described here comes from a study of blood T cell repertoires in COVID-19. This clone was observed a handful of times. With V trimmed by 4 bases and J by 6 bases, 10 bases remained unmatched. The germline CDR1 and CDR2 sequences are MDHEN and SYDVKM. There are 16 residues in the CDR3. Sequencing used immunoSEQ multiplex PCR; TCRdb keeps in-frame clones, though not all of them. The table has about 94,000 clones, around 80% seen once; the top ten hold roughly 20%. The sequence was collected from a human donor in a cohort sampled during active COVID-19. Input material: peripheral blood. V and J are TRBV28 and TRBJ2-1; 9 bases match TRBD1. Here the CDR3 reads CASSWTGTGYFNEQFF. The CDR3 bases are TGTGCCAGCAGTTGGACAGGGACAGGGTATTTCAATGAGCAGTTCTTC.